The entry that follows covers one T cell receptor (beta chain) sequence. The antigen is unknown. This sample includes further DNA sequences coding for the same CDR3. Donation came from healthy HIV-negative adults that had no recent acute infections or vaccinations. The data were taken from a study of shared clonotypes between healthy human individuals. Germline V gene sequence: CDR1 SGHRS, CDR2 YFSETQ. The CDR3 is made up of 15 amino acids. V was clipped by 0 bases and J by 1 base, with 8 bases between them. The assay was immunoSEQ multiplex PCR, and TCRdb's table has in-frame clones only and misses some. The data hold some 2 million clones, with roughly 94% observed a single time. General study results and limits: Collection of samples was limited to blood; tissue repertoires likely differ. At large depth, rarefaction still showed sorted-subset sequencing to be incomplete.

The sequence came from a man between 18 and 29 years old in good health. The rearrangement links TRBV5-1 to TRBJ1-5; D gene uncertain. The sample consisted of naive CD4+ T cells sorted from blood. Subset of the sample: CD45RA+ positively selected. CDR3 sequence (DNA): TGCGCCAGCAGCTTGGACGGGGTGAGCAATCAGCCCCAGCATTTT. Its protein product is CASSLDGVSNQPQHF.